The rows below give T cell receptor beta chains drawn from one sample of a study of blood T cell repertoires in COVID-19. The method was immunoSEQ multiplex PCR; TCRdb's version includes in-frame clones alone and lacks a portion of them. This repertoire shows 350,000 or so clones, approximately 90% found once; its top ten account for 1.5% to 2%. The specimen was peripheral blood. The source of these receptors is a woman aged 25 to 39 with COVID-19, enrolled during active disease. The CDR3 runs from the conserved cysteine through the conserved F or W. Each record gives: CDR3 protein, CDR3 DNA, D gene, J gene, V gene, clone size. The D gene is left open where the match is weak. Clone size is stated in some rows and not others, as once, few, many or a class when expanded.

CDR3 protein: CASSEEWGDTEAFF; CDR3 DNA: TGTGCCAGCAGCGAGGAGTGGGGGGATACTGAAGCTTTCTTT; D gene: .; J gene: TRBJ1-1; V gene: TRBV5-8; clone size: few
CDR3 protein: CASSLTLDYGYTF; CDR3 DNA: TGCGCCAGCAGCTTGACTCTAGACTATGGCTACACCTTC; D gene: .; J gene: TRBJ1-2; V gene: TRBV5-1; clone size: .
CDR3 protein: CASSLAPRFPKQNSPLHF; CDR3 DNA: TGTGCCAGCAGCTTAGCCCCCCGATTCCCCAAACAAAATTCACCCCTCCACTTT; D gene: .; J gene: TRBJ1-6; V gene: TRBV11-3; clone size: .
CDR3 protein: CASADRNPNYGYTF; CDR3 DNA: TGTGCCAGCGCTGACAGGAACCCTAACTATGGCTACACCTTC; D gene: .; J gene: TRBJ1-2; V gene: TRBV18; clone size: .
CDR3 protein: CASSADRGLNIQYF; CDR3 DNA: TGCGCCAGCAGCGCGGACAGGGGGTTGAACATTCAGTACTTC; D gene: TRBD1; J gene: TRBJ2-4; V gene: TRBV5-1; clone size: .
CDR3 protein: CASSFGQGRKEKLFF; CDR3 DNA: TGTGCCAGCAGTTTCGGACAGGGGAGAAAGGAAAAACTGTTTTTT; D gene: TRBD1; J gene: TRBJ1-4; V gene: TRBV28; clone size: .
CDR3 protein: CASSSDREGAMLYGYTF; CDR3 DNA: TGTGCCAGCAGCTCCGATCGGGAGGGAGCGATGCTGTATGGCTACACCTTC; D gene: .; J gene: TRBJ1-2; V gene: TRBV5-6; clone size: .
CDR3 protein: CASSELAGGQETQYF; CDR3 DNA: TGTGCCAGCAGTGAGTTAGCGGGGGGCCAAGAGACCCAGTACTTC; D gene: TRBD2; J gene: TRBJ2-5; V gene: TRBV6-1; clone size: few
CDR3 protein: CASSQGVRGYEQYF; CDR3 DNA: TGCGCCAGCAGCCAAGGGGTCAGAGGGTACGAGCAGTACTTC; D gene: .; J gene: TRBJ2-7; V gene: TRBV4-1; clone size: .
CDR3 protein: CASTPSSGISPLHF; CDR3 DNA: TGTGCCAGCACCCCGTCATCGGGGATTTCACCCCTCCACTTT; D gene: .; J gene: TRBJ1-6; V gene: TRBV6-5; clone size: .
CDR3 protein: CASSYTNTGELFF; CDR3 DNA: TGTGCCAGCAGTTACACGAACACCGGGGAGCTGTTTTTT; D gene: .; J gene: TRBJ2-2; V gene: TRBV7-8; clone size: .
CDR3 protein: CASSLPDSLEAFF; CDR3 DNA: TGCGCCAGCAGCTTGCCGGACAGCCTTGAGGCTTTCTTT; D gene: .; J gene: TRBJ1-1; V gene: TRBV5-1; clone size: once
CDR3 protein: CASRLTGGMAGANVLTF; CDR3 DNA: TGTGCCAGCCGCTTAACAGGGGGGATGGCTGGGGCCAACGTCCTGACTTTC; D gene: TRBD1; J gene: TRBJ2-6; V gene: TRBV27; clone size: .
CDR3 protein: CASSLGLLYGYTF; CDR3 DNA: TGTGCCAGCAGCTTGGGACTGCTCTATGGCTACACCTTC; D gene: .; J gene: TRBJ1-2; V gene: TRBV7-2; clone size: .
CDR3 protein: CASSFRQGRTYEQYF; CDR3 DNA: TGTGCCAGCAGCTTTCGCCAGGGCCGAACCTACGAGCAGTACTTC; D gene: .; J gene: TRBJ2-7; V gene: TRBV5-4; clone size: few
CDR3 protein: CASSRSSGNTIYF; CDR3 DNA: TGCGCCAGCAGCCGTTCCTCTGGAAACACCATATATTTT; D gene: .; J gene: TRBJ1-3; V gene: TRBV10-1; clone size: .
CDR3 protein: CASSLAGVGYEQYF; CDR3 DNA: TGTGCCAGCAGCTTGGCAGGGGTCGGCTACGAGCAGTACTTC; D gene: .; J gene: TRBJ2-7; V gene: TRBV5-6; clone size: .
CDR3 protein: CSVEDPNTQGTFNYGYTF; CDR3 DNA: TGCAGCGTTGAAGATCCCAACACACAGGGGACATTCAACTATGGCTACACCTTC; D gene: TRBD1; J gene: TRBJ1-2; V gene: TRBV29-1; clone size: .
CDR3 protein: CASSTTGMRGYTF; CDR3 DNA: TGTGCCAGCAGTACAACAGGGATGAGAGGCTACACCTTC; D gene: .; J gene: TRBJ1-2; V gene: TRBV6-6; clone size: .
CDR3 protein: CASSFSGGAGDTQYF; CDR3 DNA: TGTGCCAGCAGCTTTAGCGGGGGGGCCGGCGATACGCAGTATTTT; D gene: TRBD2; J gene: TRBJ2-3; V gene: TRBV7-2; clone size: .
CDR3 protein: CASLRDRSTDTQYF; CDR3 DNA: TGTGCCAGCCTAAGGGACAGGAGCACAGATACGCAGTATTTT; D gene: TRBD1; J gene: TRBJ2-3; V gene: TRBV5-4; clone size: .
CDR3 protein: CASSFWDRVSNEQFF; CDR3 DNA: TGTGCCAGCAGCTTCTGGGACAGGGTTAGCAATGAGCAGTTCTTC; D gene: TRBD1; J gene: TRBJ2-1; V gene: TRBV9; clone size: .
CDR3 protein: CASRPDRAGANVLTF; CDR3 DNA: TGTGCCAGCAGACCTGACAGGGCTGGGGCCAACGTCCTGACTTTC; D gene: TRBD1; J gene: TRBJ2-6; V gene: TRBV28; clone size: .
CDR3 protein: CASSVDSGASTEAFF; CDR3 DNA: TGTGCCAGCAGCGTAGACTCAGGGGCAAGCACTGAAGCTTTCTTT; D gene: .; J gene: TRBJ1-1; V gene: TRBV9; clone size: .
CDR3 protein: CASSVPGGGNYGYTF; CDR3 DNA: TGTGCCAGCAGTGTTCCAGGGGGAGGTAACTATGGCTACACCTTC; D gene: TRBD1; J gene: TRBJ1-2; V gene: TRBV6-2/TRBV6-3; clone size: few
CDR3 protein: CSVGQYSNQPQHF; CDR3 DNA: TGCAGCGTTGGACAGTATAGCAATCAGCCCCAGCATTTT; D gene: .; J gene: TRBJ1-5; V gene: TRBV29-1; clone size: .
CDR3 protein: CASSLQGLQPQHF; CDR3 DNA: TGCGCCAGCAGCCTTCAGGGGTTACAGCCCCAGCATTTT; D gene: .; J gene: TRBJ1-5; V gene: TRBV4-1; clone size: .
CDR3 protein: CASSSGSEAFF; CDR3 DNA: TGTGCCAGCAGCTCAGGGTCGGAAGCTTTCTTT; D gene: .; J gene: TRBJ1-1; V gene: TRBV27; clone size: .
CDR3 protein: CASSEVPGSEKLFF; CDR3 DNA: TGTGCCAGCAGTGAAGTACCCGGGAGCGAAAAACTGTTTTTT; D gene: .; J gene: TRBJ1-4; V gene: TRBV2; clone size: once
CDR3 protein: CASSKQRNTEAFF; CDR3 DNA: TGTGCCAGCAGTAAACAGAGGAACACTGAAGCTTTCTTT; D gene: .; J gene: TRBJ1-1; V gene: TRBV12-3/TRBV12-4; clone size: many
CDR3 protein: CASSLRGPGNSPLHF; CDR3 DNA: TGTGCCAGCAGCCTAAGGGGTCCCGGGAATTCACCCCTCCACTTT; D gene: .; J gene: TRBJ1-6; V gene: TRBV3-1/TRBV3-2; clone size: .
CDR3 protein: CASRTGGASGGSPVGSYEQYF; CDR3 DNA: TGTGCCAGCAGGACCGGCGGGGCTAGCGGGGGGAGTCCCGTAGGGTCCTACGAGCAGTACTTC; D gene: TRBD2; J gene: TRBJ2-7; V gene: TRBV2; clone size: .
CDR3 protein: CASSLGQVNEKLFF; CDR3 DNA: TGTGCCAGCAGCTTAGGACAGGTCAATGAAAAACTGTTTTTT; D gene: .; J gene: TRBJ1-4; V gene: TRBV11-3; clone size: .
CDR3 protein: CSHGAPEAFF; CDR3 DNA: TGCTCTCACGGAGCACCTGAAGCTTTCTTT; D gene: .; J gene: TRBJ1-1; V gene: TRBV20-1; clone size: .
CDR3 protein: CASSMTPGETQYF; CDR3 DNA: TGTGCCAGCAGTATGACCCCGGGGGAGACCCAGTACTTC; D gene: .; J gene: TRBJ2-5; V gene: TRBV2; clone size: few
CDR3 protein: CASSESKGSRGEKLFF; CDR3 DNA: TGCGCCAGCAGTGAGTCGAAAGGGTCAAGGGGTGAAAAACTGTTTTTT; D gene: .; J gene: TRBJ1-4; V gene: TRBV10-2; clone size: .
CDR3 protein: CASSLAGMAGVQPQHF; CDR3 DNA: TGTGCCAGCAGCTTGGCCGGTATGGCAGGGGTTCAGCCCCAGCATTTT; D gene: .; J gene: TRBJ1-5; V gene: TRBV5-5; clone size: .
CDR3 protein: CASSVAPQGGEKLFF; CDR3 DNA: TGTGCCAGCAGCGTAGCTCCACAGGGCGGTGAAAAACTGTTTTTT; D gene: .; J gene: TRBJ1-4; V gene: TRBV9; clone size: .